The entry that follows covers one T cell receptor (beta chain) sequence. These data are taken from a study of blood T cell repertoires in COVID-19. The wider study: Both acute and convalescent COVID-19 samples were obtained from the United States, Italy and Spain.

V lost 5 bases, J lost 6 bases, and 10 bases stayed unmatched. The CDR3 extends over 15 amino acids. Germline V gene lookup returns CDR1 MDHEN and CDR2 SYDVKM. This table comes from immunoSEQ multiplex PCR, and its TCRdb copy is limited to in-frame clones, with some not included. This table holds about 95,000 clones, approximately 80% found once. The receptor was derived from a human donor in a cohort sampled during active COVID-19. The sequenced sample was peripheral blood. The chain recombines TRBV28 with TRBJ1-1; 9 bases match TRBD1. The CDR3: CASSVPGQGSAEAFF. The CDR3 DNA is TGTGCCAGCAGTGTACCGGGACAGGGATCCGCTGAAGCTTTCTTT.